The sample holds a few counts of the clone carrying this T cell receptor beta chain. These data are taken from a study of identical twins. Each CDR3 protein is one row after TCRdb ran MiXCR on the 5' RACE reads. The sample records roughly 350,000 distinct CDR3 sequences, approximately 13% being singletons. The V end was cut by 0 bases, the J end by 7 bases, with 12 bases between. This CDR3 contains 14 residues. These data were likewise used in another study, on yellow fever vaccine responses in identical twins.

This sequence originates from a woman between 18 and 29 years old in good health. The genes are TRBV12-3 or TRBV12-4 and TRBJ1-1; D remains unclear. Sequenced material: CD8+ T cells sorted from blood. The CDR3: CASSLAEAEGEAFF. In nucleotides, the CDR3 is TGTGCCAGCAGTTTAGCCGAGGCGGAGGGTGAAGCTTTCTTT.